This TCR beta chain appears in the sequencing data of a study of T cells after yellow fever vaccination. The study, taken as a whole, reports: Subsequent to the booster, the majority of primary-vaccination clones reappeared (around 96% CD4, roughly 90% CD8). There was a possibility that FACS-sorted repertoires contained abundant clonotypes contaminating from the bulk population. Some clonotypes, a small share, were shared between CD4 and CD8 compartments.

TCR cDNA was made by 5'RACE template switching, adding a universal primer site and UMIs. TCRdb passed the 5' RACE reads through MiXCR, listing each CDR3 protein once. The profile shows 150,000 to 200,000 distinct CDR3 sequences, about a tenth of them singletons. This clonotype was recorded a few times. Its antigen is not known. The CDR3 loop spans 13 amino acids. Germline lookup yields CDR1 MNHEY and CDR2 SVGAGI. The V gene lost 5 bases and the J gene lost 1 base, with 8 bases spanning the gap. The receptor was isolated from a man between 18 and 29 years old who received the YFV17D yellow fever vaccine. The V and J genes are TRBV6-5 and TRBJ2-5; D gene unclear. This material consisted of CD8+ T cells sorted from PBMCs, taken 45 days after the yellow fever booster vaccination. The CDR3 reads CASSMTVQETQYF. The CDR3 DNA is TGTGCCAGCAGTATGACCGTCCAAGAGACCCAGTACTTC.